Following are 27 T cell receptor beta chains from one sample sequenced in a study of OX40 agonist ivuxolimab in advanced cancers. Only in-frame clones appear in the TCRdb table, and some are missing; sequencing was by immunoSEQ multiplex PCR. The table has about 62,000 clones, around 90% seen once. The starting material was CD4+ or CD8+ T cells sorted from blood, obtained in a trial of the OX40 agonist ivuxolimab. These receptors all stem from an adult with an advanced solid tumor such as melanoma, head and neck, liver or kidney cancer.

The chain joins TRBV6-1 to TRBJ2-5; D not certain. The CDR3 sequence is 11 residues long. V lost 5 bases and J 5 bases, leaving 6 bases between the germline ends. The germline V gene has CDR1 MNHNS and CDR2 SASEGT. The CDR3 is CASSLWETQYF. For the CDR3, the DNA is TGTGCCAGCAGTCTGTGGGAGACCCAGTACTTC.

The rearrangement uses TRBV5-4 and TRBJ2-5; 8 bases align to TRBD2. The CDR3 sequence is 15 residues long. Looked up from germline, CDR1 is SGHNT and CDR2 is YYREEE (reference sequence). V shed 5 bases, J shed 2 bases, and the junction held 8 bases outside the gene matches. CDR3 sequence (DNA): TGTGCCAGCAGTTTAGCGGGGAGATTGCAAGAGACCCAGTACTTC. Its protein product is CASSLAGRLQETQYF.

The genes are TRBV20-1 and TRBJ2-7, with a weak D call TRBD2 (5 bases). This CDR3 is 11 amino acids long. The V gene lost 5 bases and the J gene lost 3 bases, with 8 bases spanning the gap. Germline V lookup: CDR1 DFQATT, CDR2 SNEGSKA (reference sequence). The CDR3 DNA is TGCAGTGCTGAAGCGGACTACGAGCAGTACTTC. Amino acid sequence: CSAEADYEQYF.

This clone was counted between two and nine times. J is TRBJ1-4 and V is TRBV6-5, with 7 bases that match TRBD1. The germline gives CDR1 MNHEY, CDR2 SVGAGI. Trimming took 4 bases from V and 3 from J; bases not matched to a gene: 8. The length of the CDR3 is 16 residues. The CDR3: CASSSRPTGANEKLFF. The DNA for the CDR3 is TGTGCCAGCAGTTCCCGCCCTACAGGGGCTAATGAAAAACTGTTTTTT.

V is TRBV7-2 and J is TRBJ2-1; 8 bases agree with TRBD2. With 5 bases clipped from V and 6 bases from J, the junction kept 15 bases outside the gene matches. CDR1 is SGHTA and CDR2 is FQGNSA in the germline V gene. This CDR3 is built from 17 residues. The CDR3: CASSQLAGRGGINEQFF. DNA of the CDR3: TGTGCCAGCAGCCAACTCGCCGGGAGGGGGGGCATCAATGAGCAGTTCTTC.

The chain couples TRBV6-5 to TRBJ1-3, with D uncertain. The CDR3 is 15 amino acids. Between the trimmed V and J ends, which lost 7 bases and 4 bases, there was a span of 17 bases. Germline assignment: CDR1 MNHEY and CDR2 SVGAGI. The CDR3 nucleotides read TGTGCCAGCAACCCTACACGGGAATTCGGAAACACCATATATTTT. Translation: CASNPTREFGNTIYF.

A single count supports this clone. The chain combines TRBV28 with TRBJ2-3, with 10 bases fitting TRBD2. From germline, CDR1 is MDHEN and CDR2 SYDVKM. CDR3 length: 16 residues. Trimming cost V 4 bases and J 8 bases; bases outside gene matches: 12. CDR3 sequence (DNA): TGTGCCAGCAGTTCTACTGCTAGCGGGAGTTGGTCTACGCAGTATTTT. Its protein is CASSSTASGSWSTQYF.

The CDR3 loop reads CASTLRTANTGELFF. In DNA form, the CDR3 reads TGTGCCAGCACCCTCAGGACTGCGAACACCGGGGAGCTGTTTTTT. This chain joins TRBV6-1 and TRBJ2-2; D may be TRBD2 (5 bases). The CDR3 sequence is 15 residues long. V was shortened by 7 bases and J by 0 bases, with 12 bases between the two germline ends. Germline lookup yields CDR1 MNHNS and CDR2 SASEGT.

This clone was seen a few times. The V call is TRBV10-2, the J call TRBJ2-1, with TRBD1 matching 12 bases. In germline, CDR1 is WSHSY, CDR2 SAAADI. This CDR3 is 15 amino acids long. The junction had 7 bases not matched to a gene; V was cut back by 6 bases and J by 7 bases. This CDR3 reads CASSHPGQGANEQFF. In DNA, the CDR3 is TGCGCCAGCAGCCACCCGGGACAGGGGGCAAATGAGCAGTTCTTC.

This chain joins TRBV7-2 and TRBJ2-5; the match to TRBD1 covers 7 bases. Germline CDR1 is SGHTA and CDR2 is FQGNSA. V trimming: 5 bases; J trimming: 3 bases; junction bases outside the gene matches: 6. The CDR3 totals 14 residues. DNA of the CDR3: TGTGCCAGCAGCCAACAGGGGCGAAAAGAGACCCAGTACTTC. Protein sequence: CASSQQGRKETQYF.

The chain carries TRBV5-1 and TRBJ1-3, with D hard to call. V was pared by 0 bases and J by 0 bases, with 7 bases between. This CDR3 spans 15 amino acids. Germline V gene lookup returns CDR1 SGHRS and CDR2 YFSETQ. CDR3 amino acids: CASSLDLSSGNTIYF. CDR3 bases: TGCGCCAGCAGCTTGGACTTATCCTCTGGAAACACCATATATTTT.

As to this clone: The sample holds other DNA sequences that translate to the same CDR3. The V and J genes are TRBV4-1 and TRBJ1-2; D is ambiguous. Trimming took off 0 bases at V and 2 bases at J, with 4 bases between the two ends. This CDR3 is built from 13 residues. The germline CDR1 and CDR2 sequences are MGHRA and YSYEKL. As DNA, the CDR3 is TGCGCCAGCAGCCAAGACGGCAACTATGGCTACACCTTC. It translates to CASSQDGNYGYTF.

The rearrangement joins TRBV2 to TRBJ2-2; D is perhaps TRBD1 or TRBD2 (6 bases each). Per the germline V gene, CDR1 is SNHLY and CDR2 is FYNNEI. This CDR3 has 15 amino acids. V was shortened by 8 bases and J by 1 base, with 14 bases between the two germline ends. CDR3: CASRGRGQNTGELFF. The CDR3 DNA follows: TGTGCCAGCCGTGGACGGGGGCAGAACACCGGGGAGCTGTTTTTT.

The genes are TRBV5-1 and TRBJ1-5; D is uncertain. The V and J ends lost 0 bases and 7 bases respectively, with 14 bases between them. This CDR3 has 15 residues. Germline values: CDR1 SGHRS, CDR2 YFSETQ. This CDR3 is CASSLEGGLGQPQHF. The CDR3 nucleotides are TGCGCCAGCAGCTTGGAAGGAGGGTTGGGCCAGCCCCAGCATTTT. Based on the CDR3 plus reference TRBV5-1 and TRBJ1-5, the full variable domain is KAGVTQTPRYLIKTRGQQVTLSCSPISGHRSVSWYQQTPGQGLQFLFEYFSETQRNKGNFPGRFSGRQFSNSRSEMNVSTLELGDSALYLCASSLEGGLGQPQHFGDGTRLSIL.

This sequence joins TRBV30 and TRBJ1-6; a possible D gene is TRBD1 (6 bases). Germline V gives CDR1 GTSNPN, CDR2 SVGIG (reference sequence). Trimming cost V 7 bases and J 10 bases, with 17 bases left between them. This CDR3 contains 13 residues. The CDR3 sequence is CALSAGAESPLHF. The CDR3 nucleotides are TGTGCCTTATCCGCGGGGGCGGAATCACCCCTCCACTTT.

The genes are TRBV6-6 and TRBJ1-6; D not resolved. This CDR3 is built from 14 residues. V was trimmed by 6 bases and J by 7 bases, leaving 13 bases between them. The germline V gene encodes CDR1 MNHNY and CDR2 SVGAGI (reference sequence). In nucleotides, the CDR3 is TGTGCCAGCAGGACGAGGGAGGGAAATTCACCCCTCCACTTT. Protein: CASRTREGNSPLHF.

This chain joins TRBV30 and TRBJ1-1; D is unclear. Trimming removed 2 bases at V and 4 bases at J, with 8 bases between. CDR3 length: 12 residues. Germline V gene lookup returns CDR1 GTSNPN and CDR2 SVGIG (reference sequence). The CDR3 loop reads CAWSYVFTEAFF. In nucleotides, the CDR3 is TGTGCCTGGAGTTATGTTTTCACTGAAGCTTTCTTT.

This sequence joins TRBV6-5 and TRBJ2-7, with D perhaps TRBD1 or TRBD2 (5 bases each). CDR1 is MNHEY and CDR2 is SVGAGI in the germline V gene. The V gene lost 4 bases and the J gene lost 6 bases, with 13 bases spanning the gap. The CDR3 has 13 residues. CDR3 coding DNA: TGTGCCAGCAGTTTTTCGGGGCTCAGCGAGCAGTACTTC. Translating it yields CASSFSGLSEQYF.

J is TRBJ1-6 and V is TRBV27; D unresolved. Germline V gives CDR1 MNHEY, CDR2 SMNVEV (reference sequence). V lost 4 bases and J 7 bases, leaving 14 bases between the germline ends. The CDR3 is 15 amino acids. CDR3 bases: TGTGCCAGCAGTTCCTCTCCGGCGGGCAATTCACCCCTCCACTTT. This translates into CASSSSPAGNSPLHF.

The chain links TRBV6-5 to TRBJ1-5; possibly TRBD1 for D (6 bases). Trimming cost V 6 bases and J 2 bases, with 14 bases left between them. Germline lookup yields CDR1 MNHEY and CDR2 SVGAGI. The CDR3 extends over 15 amino acids. The CDR3, as DNA: TGTGCCAGCAGACCTAACAGGGTTGGCAATCAGCCCCAGCATTTT. Encoded protein: CASRPNRVGNQPQHF.

The chain couples TRBV6-1 to TRBJ1-6, with a tentative D call TRBD1 (5 bases). Germline values: CDR1 MNHNS, CDR2 SASEGT. With 7 bases removed from V and 8 bases from J, the gap between germline ends came to 18 bases. This CDR3 has 15 amino acids. CDR3: CASNRGPAGHSPLHF. In DNA form, the CDR3 reads TGTGCCAGCAACCGAGGTCCCGCAGGGCATTCACCCCTCCACTTT.

The gene calls are TRBV5-4 and TRBJ1-2; possibly TRBD1 for D (6 bases). Germline lookup yields CDR1 SGHNT and CDR2 YYREEE (reference sequence). The CDR3 is 15 amino acids. The V gene lost 2 bases and the J gene lost 4 bases, with 15 bases spanning the gap. The CDR3 DNA is TGTGCCAGCAGCTTAGATTTGGACAGTCGCTATGGCTACACCTTC. Protein sequence: CASSLDLDSRYGYTF.

V and J are TRBV2 and TRBJ2-1; 8 nucleotides match TRBD2. V gave up 7 bases and J gave up 6 bases; unmatched junction bases: 5. CDR3 length: 13 amino acids. Germline-derived CDR1 and CDR2 are SNHLY and FYNNEI. As DNA, the CDR3 is TGTGCCAGCAAAGCGGGAGTTGGCAATGAGCAGTTCTTC. Residues: CASKAGVGNEQFF.

The rearrangement joins TRBV5-1 to TRBJ1-2, with 10 bases that match TRBD1. V shed 2 bases and J 4 bases; nucleotides not matched to a gene: 8. The CDR3 has 16 amino acids. Germline V gene sequence: CDR1 SGHRS, CDR2 YFSETQ. CDR3 bases: TGCGCCAGCAGCTTCACACCGGGACAGGGGACCTATGGCTACACCTTC. This codes for CASSFTPGQGTYGYTF.

This clone occurred once. J is TRBJ2-4 and V is TRBV2; 8 bases agree with TRBD1. The CDR3 is made up of 15 amino acids. The ends lost 7 bases at V and 8 bases at J; junction bases unmatched: 13. Germline values: CDR1 SNHLY, CDR2 FYNNEI. In DNA, the CDR3 is TGTGCCAGCACTGGTCAGGGGGCGGTCGGGGACATTCAGTACTTC. Protein: CASTGQGAVGDIQYF.

This chain connects TRBV2 to TRBJ2-1, with 8 bases aligning to TRBD2. Germline lookup yields CDR1 SNHLY and CDR2 FYNNEI. V lost 9 bases and J lost 0; bases outside the gene matches: 4. The CDR3 has 14 amino acids. The CDR3 DNA reads as TGTGCCAGGAGCGGGGGAGACTCCTACAATGAGCAGTTCTTC. As protein: CARSGGDSYNEQFF.

The CDR3 loop is CASSLVVSARAFF. In DNA form, the CDR3 reads TGTGCCAGCAGCTTAGTTGTCAGCGCTCGTGCTTTCTTT. The chain combines TRBV11-3 with TRBJ1-1; D is ambiguous. Germline-derived CDR1 and CDR2 are SGHNT and YENEEA. Trimming removed 1 base at V and 11 bases at J, with 14 bases between. The CDR3 covers 13 residues.